The 7 T cell receptor beta chains reported below all come from one sample, sequenced in a study of T-cell memory formation after mild COVID-19. TCRdb recomputed calls from the 5' RACE reads with MiXCR, one row per CDR3 protein. The table has some 300,000 distinct CDR3 sequences, 20% to 25% seen once; the top ten hold under 25%. The sample was PBMCs or a T cell subset sorted from them (not recorded which). Receptors originate from a man between 18 and 29 years old who had mild COVID-19 (a few samples of this study predate the infection). Cell type and time point are not known.

This clonotype was detected only a few times. CDR3 in DNA: TGTGCCAGCAGCTTAGTGGGGCGGAGGAAAAATTCACCCCTCCACTTT. This translates into CASSLVGRRKNSPLHF. The chain combines TRBV7-2 with TRBJ1-6; possible D gene TRBD1, 5 bases. The CDR3 is 16 residues long. V gave up 1 base and J gave up 7 bases, with 14 bases separating them. Germline V CDR1 and CDR2: SGHTA, FQGNSA. The full variable domain, rest sourced from reference TRBV7-2 and TRBJ1-6, is GAGVSQSPSNKVTEKGKDVELRCDPISGHTALYWYRQSLGQGLEFLIYFQGNSAPDKSGLPSDRFSAERTGGSVSTLTIQRTQQEDSAVYLCASSLVGRRKNSPLHFGNGTRLTVT.

This chain uses TRBV7-2 with TRBJ2-7, with 7 bases aligning to TRBD1. Trimming at V came to 4 bases and at J to 2 bases, leaving 5 bases not matched to a gene. The germline CDR1 and CDR2 sequences are SGHTA and FQGNSA. CDR3 length: 14 amino acids. The CDR3 reads CASSSRDRAYEQYF. Here the CDR3 DNA reads TGTGCCAGCAGCTCCCGCGACAGGGCCTACGAGCAGTACTTC.

This clonotype appeared a few times. The V and J genes are TRBV19 and TRBJ1-1; no definite D call. The V and J ends lost 5 bases and 5 bases respectively, with 27 bases between them. Germline lookup yields CDR1 LNHDA and CDR2 SQIVND (reference sequence). There are 18 residues in the CDR3. The CDR3 nucleotides are TGTGCCAGTAGTTCTGGTTGGCGGGTGTCATCTTCTGTTACTGAAGCTTTCTTT. Encoded protein: CASSSGWRVSSSVTEAFF.

This clonotype was found a few times. As DNA, the CDR3 is TGTGCCAGCAGTCCCCGGGGAGGGGCCTATAATTCACCCCTCCACTTT. Its protein is CASSPRGGAYNSPLHF. The chain uses TRBV6-6 and TRBJ1-6, with TRBD1 as a possible D gene (5 bases). Germline assignment: CDR1 MNHNY and CDR2 SVGAGI (reference sequence). Between the trimmed V and J ends, which lost 5 bases and 2 bases, there was a span of 13 bases. The CDR3 is 16 residues long.

The chain combines TRBV6-5 with TRBJ2-2; D ambiguous. CDR1 and CDR2 from the germline V gene are MNHEY and SVGAGI. V lost 0 bases, J lost 4 bases, and 6 bases lay in between. This CDR3 region has 14 residues. The CDR3 loop reads CASSYSQVTGELFF. The DNA of the CDR3 is TGTGCCAGCAGTTACTCCCAGGTCACCGGGGAGCTGTTTTTT.

The V call is TRBV7-2, the J call TRBJ2-2, with D uncertain. The CDR3 has 14 amino acids. Germline values: CDR1 SGHTA, CDR2 FQGNSA. V was clipped by 1 base and J by 6 bases, with 9 bases between them. For the CDR3, the DNA is TGTGCCAGCAGCTTAGTCGGTGGGTCCGGGGAGCTGTTTTTT. Its protein is CASSLVGGSGELFF.

This CDR3 is CASSVGAGTLQETQYF. The DNA for the CDR3 is TGTGCCAGCAGCGTCGGGGCCGGGACATTACAAGAGACCCAGTACTTC. This chain joins TRBV9 and TRBJ2-5, with a tentative D call TRBD1 (6 bases). This CDR3 is built from 16 residues. Germline V gene sequence: CDR1 SGDLS, CDR2 YYNGEE. The V end lost 2 bases, the J end lost 2 bases, and 16 bases lay between the germline ends.